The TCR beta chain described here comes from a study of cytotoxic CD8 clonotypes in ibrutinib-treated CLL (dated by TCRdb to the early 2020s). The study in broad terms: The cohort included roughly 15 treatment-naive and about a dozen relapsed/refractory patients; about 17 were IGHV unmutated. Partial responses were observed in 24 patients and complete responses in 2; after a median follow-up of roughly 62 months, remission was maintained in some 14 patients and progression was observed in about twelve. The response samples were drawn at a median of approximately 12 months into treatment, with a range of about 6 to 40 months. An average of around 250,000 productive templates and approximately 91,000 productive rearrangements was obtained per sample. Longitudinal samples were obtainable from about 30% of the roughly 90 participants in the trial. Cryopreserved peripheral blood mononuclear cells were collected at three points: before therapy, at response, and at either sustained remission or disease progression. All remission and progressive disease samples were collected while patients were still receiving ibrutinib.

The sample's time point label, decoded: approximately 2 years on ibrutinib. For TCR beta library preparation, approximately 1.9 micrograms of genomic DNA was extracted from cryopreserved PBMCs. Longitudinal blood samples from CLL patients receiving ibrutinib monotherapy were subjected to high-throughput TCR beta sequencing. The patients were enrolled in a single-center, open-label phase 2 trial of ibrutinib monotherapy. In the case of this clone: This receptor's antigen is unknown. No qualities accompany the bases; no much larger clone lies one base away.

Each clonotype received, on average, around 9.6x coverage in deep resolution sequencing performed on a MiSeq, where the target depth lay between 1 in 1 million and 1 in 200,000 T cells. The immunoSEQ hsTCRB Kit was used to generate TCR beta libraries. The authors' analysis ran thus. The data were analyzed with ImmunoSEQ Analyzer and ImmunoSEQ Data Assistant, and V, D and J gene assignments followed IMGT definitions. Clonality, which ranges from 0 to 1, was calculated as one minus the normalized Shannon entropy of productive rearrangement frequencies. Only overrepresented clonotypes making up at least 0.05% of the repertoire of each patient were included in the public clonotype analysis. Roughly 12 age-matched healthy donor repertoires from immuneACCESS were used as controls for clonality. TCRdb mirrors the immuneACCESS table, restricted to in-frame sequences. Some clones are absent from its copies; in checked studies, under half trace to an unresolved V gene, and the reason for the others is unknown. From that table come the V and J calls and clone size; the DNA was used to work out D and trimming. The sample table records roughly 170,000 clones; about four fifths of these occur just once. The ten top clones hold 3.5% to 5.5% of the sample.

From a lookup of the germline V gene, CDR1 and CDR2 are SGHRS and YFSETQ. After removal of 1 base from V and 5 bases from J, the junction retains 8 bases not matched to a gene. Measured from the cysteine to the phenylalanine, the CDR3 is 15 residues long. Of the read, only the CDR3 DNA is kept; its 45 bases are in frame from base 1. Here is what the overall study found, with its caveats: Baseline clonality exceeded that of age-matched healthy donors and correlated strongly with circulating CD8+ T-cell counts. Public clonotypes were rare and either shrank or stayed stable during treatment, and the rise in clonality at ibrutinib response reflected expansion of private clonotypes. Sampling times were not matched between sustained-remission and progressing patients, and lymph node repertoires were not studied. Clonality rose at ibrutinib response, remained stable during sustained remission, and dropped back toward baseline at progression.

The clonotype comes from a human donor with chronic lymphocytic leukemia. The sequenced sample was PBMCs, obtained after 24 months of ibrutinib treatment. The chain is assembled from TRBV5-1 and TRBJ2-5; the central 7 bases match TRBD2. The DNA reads TGCGCCAGCAGCTTGACCCTAGCGGCGAGGGAGACCCAGTACTTC. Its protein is CASSLTLAARETQYF.